The clone carrying this TCR beta chain was seen at least ten times. CDR3 length: 15 amino acids. V shed 1 base and J shed 5 bases, with 12 bases lying between them. Germline-derived CDR1 and CDR2 are SGDLS and YYNGEE. This sample is drawn from a study of immune heterogeneity within non-small cell lung tumors. TCRs were amplified from approximately 600 ng gDNA of bulk tumor per sample. From each primary tumor, several far-apart biopsies were obtained during surgery. Samples came from untreated patients having curative surgery for newly diagnosed non-small cell lung cancer. Multiplex PCR amplified the TCR beta CDR3 region. Its first round ran for approximately 11 cycles with 32 V and 13 J primers. From the multiplex PCR reads, TCRdb called clonotypes with MiXCR, one entry per CDR3 protein. Among about 15,000 distinct CDR3 sequences listed, 25% to 35% were seen once.

The sequenced sample consisted of lung tumor tissue. V gene TRBV9 combines with J gene TRBJ1-4; D is unresolved. The source is a man aged 40-55 years with non-small cell lung cancer. The CDR3 here is CASSVSHDINEKLFF. CDR3 nucleotide sequence: TGTGCCAGCAGCGTATCCCACGACATAAATGAAAAACTGTTTTTT. Together with reference TRBV9 and TRBJ1-4, the CDR3 gives the full variable domain: DSGVTQTPKHLITATGQRVTLRCSPRSGDLSVYWYQQSLDQGLQFLIQYYNGEERAKGNILERFSAQQFPDLHSELNLSSLELGDSALYFCASSVSHDINEKLFFGSGTQLSVL.